The clone carrying this T cell receptor beta chain was observed a handful of times. The antigen is not known. TCRdb passed the reads through MiXCR, listing each CDR3 protein once. The sample yields 100,000 to 150,000 distinct CDR3 sequences, 32% seen once. This entry is derived from a study of T cell repertoires in cytomegalovirus infection. V lost 2 bases and J 0 bases, leaving 4 bases between the germline ends. The germline V gene encodes CDR1 LGHNA and CDR2 YNFKEQ. This CDR3 is built from 13 residues. The material sequenced was CD8+ T cells from cultured PBMCs, taken from culture after CMV antigen stimulation. The chain is built from TRBV4-2 and TRBJ1-1; D gene uncertain. The receptor was derived from a human donor in good health (CMV status not recorded). Some clones in this sample may be carry-over from other donors' samples. The CDR3 coding sequence is TGTGCCAGCAGCCAAACCCTGAACACTGAAGCTTTCTTT. This codes for CASSQTLNTEAFF.